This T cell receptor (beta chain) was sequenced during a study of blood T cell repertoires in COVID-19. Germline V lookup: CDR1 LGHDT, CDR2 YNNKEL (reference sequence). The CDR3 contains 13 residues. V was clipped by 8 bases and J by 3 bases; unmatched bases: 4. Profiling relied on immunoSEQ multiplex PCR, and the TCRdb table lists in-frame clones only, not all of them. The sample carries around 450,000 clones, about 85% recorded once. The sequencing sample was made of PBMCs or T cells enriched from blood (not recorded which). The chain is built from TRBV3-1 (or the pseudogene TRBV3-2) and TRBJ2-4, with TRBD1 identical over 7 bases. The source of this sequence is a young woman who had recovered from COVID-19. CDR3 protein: CASSTGSKNIQYF. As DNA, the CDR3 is TGTGCCAGCTCGACAGGGAGCAAAAACATTCAGTACTTC.